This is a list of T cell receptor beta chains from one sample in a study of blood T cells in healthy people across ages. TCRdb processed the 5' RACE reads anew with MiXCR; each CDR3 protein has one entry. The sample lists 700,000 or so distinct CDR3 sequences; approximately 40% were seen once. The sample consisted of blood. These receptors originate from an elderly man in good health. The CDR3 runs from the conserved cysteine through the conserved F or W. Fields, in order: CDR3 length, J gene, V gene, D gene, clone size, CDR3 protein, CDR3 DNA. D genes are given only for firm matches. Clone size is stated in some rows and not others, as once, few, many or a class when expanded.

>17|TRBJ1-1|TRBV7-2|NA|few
CASSLVPTGSMNTEAFF
TGTGCCAGCAGCTTAGTGCCGACAGGCAGCATGAACACTGAAGCTTTCTTT
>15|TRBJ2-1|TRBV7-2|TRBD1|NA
CASSVQGAPYNEQFF
TGTGCCAGCAGCGTCCAGGGGGCCCCTTACAATGAGCAGTTCTTC
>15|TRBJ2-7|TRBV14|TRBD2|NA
CASSPMASGYNEQYF
TGTGCCAGCAGCCCCATGGCTAGCGGCTACAATGAGCAGTACTTC
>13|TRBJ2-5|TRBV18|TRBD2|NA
CASSPAGVETQYF
TGTGCCAGCTCACCAGCGGGAGTGGAGACCCAGTACTTC
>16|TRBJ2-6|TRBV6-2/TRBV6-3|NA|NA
CASSLTAYSGANVLTF
TGTGCCAGCAGTCTGACAGCGTACTCTGGGGCCAACGTCCTGACTTTC
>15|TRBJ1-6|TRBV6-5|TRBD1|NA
CASRPGTAHNSPLHF
TGTGCCAGCAGACCCGGGACAGCTCATAATTCACCCCTCCACTTT
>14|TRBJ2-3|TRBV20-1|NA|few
CSASSGQGSDTQYF
TGCAGTGCTTCATCAGGGCAGGGTAGTGACACGCAGTATTTT
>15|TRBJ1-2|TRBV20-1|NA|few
CSARDPRSGIHGYTF
TGCAGTGCTAGAGATCCCCGATCAGGGATCCATGGCTACACCTTC
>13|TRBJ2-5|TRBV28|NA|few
CASSLRPVLAQYF
TGTGCCAGCAGTTTACGACCCGTTTTGGCCCAGTACTTC
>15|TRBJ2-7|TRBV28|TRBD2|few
CASSFSAGGNPEQYF
TGTGCCAGCAGTTTTTCGGCGGGAGGGAATCCCGAGCAGTACTTC
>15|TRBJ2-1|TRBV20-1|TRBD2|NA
CSASAGTSGYNEQFF
TGCAGTGCTAGTGCCGGGACTAGCGGATACAATGAGCAGTTCTTC
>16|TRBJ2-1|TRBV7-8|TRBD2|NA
CASSTRLAGDYNEQFF
TGTGCCAGCAGCACCCGACTAGCGGGAGACTACAATGAGCAGTTCTTC
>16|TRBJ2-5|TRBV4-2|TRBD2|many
CASSQYERGAQETQYF
TGTGCCAGCAGCCAATACGAGCGGGGCGCTCAAGAGACCCAGTACTTC
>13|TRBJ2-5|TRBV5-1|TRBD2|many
CASNVAGEETQYF
TGCGCCAGCAACGTAGCGGGAGAAGAGACCCAGTACTTC
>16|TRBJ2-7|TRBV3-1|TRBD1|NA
CASSQDLGTGRYEQYF
TGTGCCAGCAGCCAAGATCTCGGGACAGGGAGGTACGAGCAGTACTTC
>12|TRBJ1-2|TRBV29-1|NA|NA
CSVDILNYGYTF
TGCAGCGTTGATATACTCAACTATGGCTACACCTTC
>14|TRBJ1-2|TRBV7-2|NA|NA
CASSLADLGGGYTF
TGTGCCAGCAGCTTAGCAGACCTGGGGGGCGGCTACACCTTC
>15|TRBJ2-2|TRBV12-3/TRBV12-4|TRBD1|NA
CASSFSQGATGELFF
TGTGCCAGCAGTTTTAGCCAGGGGGCTACCGGGGAGCTGTTTTTT
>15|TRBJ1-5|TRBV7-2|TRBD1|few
CASSLVGQVNQPQHF
TGTGCCAGCAGCTTAGTCGGACAGGTTAATCAGCCCCAGCATTTT
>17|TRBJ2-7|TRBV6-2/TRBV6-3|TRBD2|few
CASSGRTSGRGYNEQYF
TGTGCCAGCAGCGGCAGGACTAGCGGGAGGGGTTACAATGAGCAGTACTTC
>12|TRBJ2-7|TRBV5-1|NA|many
CASSLAADEQYF
TGCGCCAGCAGCTTAGCCGCGGACGAGCAGTACTTC
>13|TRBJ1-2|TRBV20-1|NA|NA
CSAGRAPNYGYTF
TGCAGTGCCGGCCGGGCCCCTAACTATGGCTACACCTTC
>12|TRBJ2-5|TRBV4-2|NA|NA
CASGQDRGPPYF
TGTGCCAGCGGCCAAGATCGAGGACCGCCGTACTTC
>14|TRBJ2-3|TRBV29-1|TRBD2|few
CSVRGTRRTDTQYF
TGCAGCGTTAGGGGGACTAGGCGCACAGATACGCAGTATTTT
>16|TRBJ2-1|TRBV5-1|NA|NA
CASSPGSGAKYNGQFF
TGCGCCAGCAGCCCCGGCTCAGGGGCGAAATACAATGGGCAGTTCTTC
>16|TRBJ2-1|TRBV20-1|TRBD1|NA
CSAFQPGQGFLNEQFF
TGCAGTGCTTTTCAACCGGGACAGGGTTTTTTGAATGAGCAGTTCTTC
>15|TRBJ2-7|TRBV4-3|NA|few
CASSQALLSSYEQYF
TGCGCCAGCAGCCAAGCTCTCCTAAGCTCCTACGAGCAGTACTTC
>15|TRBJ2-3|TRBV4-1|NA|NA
CASSQDRTDTDTQYF
TGCGCCAGCAGCCAAGACAGGACCGACACAGATACGCAGTATTTT
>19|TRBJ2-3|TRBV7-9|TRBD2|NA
CASSPMGLAGGTSADTQYF
TGTGCCAGCAGCCCAATGGGACTAGCGGGGGGAACCAGCGCAGATACGCAGTATTTT